The 23 T cell receptor beta chains reported below all come from one sample, sequenced in a study of cytomegalovirus exposure and HLA in healthy donors. The PCR made use of 60 Vbeta and 13 Jbeta primers. The method was immunoSEQ multiplex PCR; TCRdb's version includes in-frame clones alone and lacks a portion of them. This sample has about 130,000 clones, with approximately 10% found just once. The sequencing sample was made of PBMCs. The receptors stem from a woman in her thirties or forties in good health and CMV-seropositive.

This chain connects TRBV13 to TRBJ1-1; unclear D gene. V was pared by 0 bases and J by 0 bases, with 11 bases between. Germline V gives CDR1 PRHDT, CDR2 FYEKMQ (reference sequence). The CDR3 sequence is 16 residues long. The CDR3 sequence: CASSLGQLLLNTEAFF. The CDR3 nucleotides read TGTGCCAGCAGCTTAGGACAACTACTGCTGAACACTGAAGCTTTCTTT.

In its sample, this clone was seen a few times. The gene calls are TRBV2 and TRBJ1-6; the D is unclear. V gave up 8 bases and J gave up 8 bases, with 10 bases separating them. The CDR3 spans 12 residues. Looked up from germline, CDR1 is SNHLY and CDR2 is FYNNEI. In nucleotides, the CDR3 is TGTGCCAGCGGCCCGAGGGATTCACCCCTCCACTTT. It specifies CASGPRDSPLHF.

A few counts support this clone. V usage is TRBV25-1 and J usage is TRBJ1-4, with D perhaps matching TRBD1 (6 bases). CDR3 length: 15 residues. The germline CDR1 and CDR2 sequences are MGHDK and SYGVNS. With 1 base removed from V and 8 bases from J, the gap between germline ends came to 14 bases. The CDR3 DNA reads TGTGCCAGCAGTGAATGGGGGCCACTGGGAGAAAAACTGTTTTTT. Amino acid sequence: CASSEWGPLGEKLFF.

The chain couples TRBV7-3 to TRBJ2-3, with 9 positions matching TRBD2. Per germline, CDR1 SGHTA and CDR2 FQGTGA. CDR3 length: 15 residues. The trim removed 2 bases at V and 6 bases at J, leaving 6 bases unmatched. The CDR3 loop is CASSLGAGGQDTQYF. DNA of the CDR3: TGTGCCAGCAGCTTAGGTGCGGGGGGGCAGGATACGCAGTATTTT.

This clone came up a few times. As DNA, the CDR3 is TGTGCCAGCCAAACCCTTAGTGTCCAGGGTGCCGGGGAGCTGTTTTTT. Protein sequence: CASQTLSVQGAGELFF. The chain links TRBV19 to TRBJ2-2, with D perhaps matching TRBD1 (5 bases). This CDR3 region has 16 residues. Trimming took 9 bases from V and 6 from J, leaving 23 bases between them. Germline V CDR1 and CDR2: LNHDA, SQIVND (reference sequence).

This chain joins TRBV6-5 and TRBJ1-6; D may be TRBD1 (5 bases). CDR3 length equals 12 residues. Germline V gene lookup returns CDR1 MNHEY and CDR2 SVGAGI. Trimming took 5 bases from V and 13 from J, leaving 12 bases between them. CDR3 residues: CASSPTGGPLHF. The CDR3 nucleotides are TGTGCCAGCAGTCCCACGGGGGGGCCCCTCCACTTT.

This clone came up a few times. The chain couples TRBV15 to TRBJ2-7, with D perhaps TRBD2 (5 bases). Germline values: CDR1 LNHNV, CDR2 YYDKDF (reference sequence). The V end lost 1 base, the J end lost 1 base, and 8 bases lay between the germline ends. The CDR3 totals 14 residues. The chain's CDR3 is CATSRARGSYEQYF. The CDR3 bases are TGTGCCACCAGCAGAGCCCGGGGATCCTACGAGCAGTACTTC.

This clone appeared a few times. The chain employs TRBV11-2 and TRBJ1-4; no reliable D call. Germline V gene data show CDR1 as SGHAT and CDR2 as FQNNGV. This CDR3 is built from 14 residues. The V end lost 4 bases, the J end lost 7 bases, and 13 bases lay between the germline ends. In nucleotides, the CDR3 is TGTGCCAGCAGCTCGACTTGGCCTTCTGAAAAACTGTTTTTT. This translates into CASSSTWPSEKLFF.

The chain has TRBV2 and TRBJ1-6; TRBD1 matches at 9 bases. CDR1 is SNHLY and CDR2 is FYNNEI in the germline V gene. The CDR3 has 16 amino acids. With V trimmed by 4 bases and J by 4 bases, 5 bases remained unmatched. The CDR3 loop is CASSVGTGRYNSPLHF. In DNA form, the CDR3 reads TGTGCCAGCAGTGTTGGGACAGGGAGGTATAATTCACCCCTCCACTTT.

This clone has more than one count but fewer than ten. The chain carries TRBV27 and TRBJ1-1, with D tentatively TRBD1 (6 bases). The CDR3 runs to 12 residues. Germline loops: CDR1 MNHEY, CDR2 SMNVEV (reference sequence). The V and J ends lost 5 bases and 5 bases respectively, with 9 bases between them. CDR3: CASSPTGTEAFF. Written as DNA, the CDR3 is TGTGCCAGCAGTCCTACAGGGACTGAAGCTTTCTTT.

This clone was counted once. Sequence at one end of the junction differs from germline and may be a read error. This sequence joins TRBV5-6 and TRBJ2-7; 9 bases map to TRBD1. CDR3 length: 15 residues. Germline V lookup: CDR1 SGHDT, CDR2 YYEEEE. The CDR3 region has the DNA TGTGCCAGCAACTTGGAGGGGACAGGGTTTAACGAGCAGTACTTC. It yields the protein CASNLEGTGFNEQYF.

This clone appeared a few times. The chain has TRBV13 and TRBJ1-3; D not certain. Looked up from germline, CDR1 is PRHDT and CDR2 is FYEKMQ (reference sequence). The CDR3 sequence is 15 residues long. V lost 5 bases, J lost 0 bases, and 11 bases lay in between. The CDR3 bases are TGTGCCAGCAGCCCCCGGGAACTCTCTGGAAACACCATATATTTT. It specifies CASSPRELSGNTIYF. Full variable domain (remainder filled in from reference TRBV13 and TRBJ1-3): AAGVIQSPRHLIKEKRETATLKCYPIPRHDTVYWYQQGPGQDPQFLISFYEKMQSDKGSIPDRFSAQQFSDYHSELNMSSLELGDSALYFCASSPRELSGNTIYFGEGSWLTVV.

This clone came up a few times. The chain joins TRBV2 to TRBJ2-2; 7 bases align to TRBD1. V lost 2 bases to trimming and J lost 1 base; unmatched junction nucleotides: 1. From germline, CDR1 is SNHLY and CDR2 FYNNEI. There are 15 residues in the CDR3. In nucleotides, the CDR3 is TGTGCCAGCAGTGAAAACAGGGGGAACACCGGGGAGCTGTTTTTT. Protein: CASSENRGNTGELFF.

This clone occurred a few times. The sample has other DNA sequences that encode this CDR3 too. This chain connects TRBV7-9 to TRBJ2-7; 8 bases fit TRBD1. The V gene end was trimmed by 3 bases and the J gene end by 0 bases; junction bases not matched to a gene: 1. Per the germline V gene, CDR1 is SEHNR and CDR2 is FQNEAQ (reference sequence). CDR3 length equals 14 residues. The DNA of the CDR3 is TGTGCCAGCAGCTTTACAGGGGGCTCCTACGAGCAGTACTTC. It codes for CASSFTGGSYEQYF.

In this sample, this clone turned up a few times. The CDR3 sequence: CASSLELRRGGPETQYF. The CDR3 region has the DNA TGTGCCAGCAGCTTGGAATTACGGCGGGGGGGCCCAGAGACCCAGTACTTC. The chain is built from TRBV5-4 and TRBJ2-5; 9 bases are shared with TRBD2. Germline V lookup: CDR1 SGHNT, CDR2 YYREEE (reference sequence). The CDR3 is 17 residues long. J lost 4 bases, V lost 0 bases, and 10 bases had no gene match.

This chain uses TRBV7-2 with TRBJ1-5; D not certain. The V end was cut by 6 bases, the J end by 0 bases, with 15 bases between. Looked up from germline, CDR1 is SGHTA and CDR2 is FQGNSA. The CDR3 is made up of 16 amino acids. The CDR3 here is CASSLQTGFSNQPQHF. The CDR3 DNA reads as TGTGCCAGCAGTTTACAGACGGGGTTTAGCAATCAGCCCCAGCATTTT.

The gene calls are TRBV19 and TRBJ1-5; D might be TRBD1 (5 bases). The CDR3 totals 15 residues. V was shortened by 2 bases and J by 1 base, with 9 bases between the two germline ends. Germline V gene lookup returns CDR1 LNHDA and CDR2 SQIVND (reference sequence). In nucleotides, the CDR3 is TGTGCCAGTAGTATACAGGGCTGGAGCAATCAGCCCCAGCATTTT. The encoded protein is CASSIQGWSNQPQHF.

The rearrangement uses TRBV5-1 and TRBJ2-2; 12 bases agree with TRBD2. J was trimmed by 3 bases and V by 0 bases; bases with no gene match: 3. CDR1 is SGHRS, CDR2 YFSETQ, per germline. CDR3 length equals 17 residues. CDR3 protein: CASSLGTSGAYTGELFF. CDR3 DNA sequence: TGCGCCAGCAGCTTGGGGACTAGCGGGGCTTACACCGGGGAGCTGTTTTTT.

As DNA, the CDR3 is TGTGCCAGTGCCAAGAGCTCCTATAATTCACCCCTCCACTTT. Encoded protein: CASAKSSYNSPLHF. The rearrangement joins TRBV19 to TRBJ1-6; no firm D call. The V and J ends lost 8 bases and 0 bases respectively, with 8 bases between them. The CDR3 spans 14 residues. Germline lookup yields CDR1 LNHDA and CDR2 SQIVND (reference sequence).

A few counts support this clone. This rearrangement joins TRBV10-3 to TRBJ1-5; 8 bases are a match to TRBD1. CDR3 length: 16 residues. Germline values: CDR1 ENHRY, CDR2 SYGVKD. The trim removed 2 bases at V and 3 bases at J, leaving 6 bases unmatched. CDR3 DNA sequence: TGTGCCATCAGTGAGGCTCCGGGACAGGTCAATCAGCCCCAGCATTTT. Translated, it gives CAISEAPGQVNQPQHF.

A few counts support this clone. The genes are TRBV2 and TRBJ2-7, with a tentative D call TRBD2 (5 bases). The CDR3 spans 14 residues. Germline V gene sequence: CDR1 SNHLY, CDR2 FYNNEI. V dropped 2 bases and J dropped 3 bases, with 11 bases sitting between them. CDR3: CASSEPSGIYEQYF. Here the CDR3 DNA reads TGTGCCAGCAGTGAACCTTCCGGGATCTACGAGCAGTACTTC.

This sequence joins TRBV27 and TRBJ1-1; D not certain. Germline values: CDR1 MNHEY, CDR2 SMNVEV (reference sequence). The CDR3 contains 17 residues. V lost 5 bases, J lost 2 bases, and 21 bases lay in between. The CDR3 loop reads CASSPKSRATSNTEAFF. CDR3 in DNA: TGTGCCAGCAGTCCCAAATCGAGGGCTACTTCAAACACTGAAGCTTTCTTT.

This clone occurred a few times. The V call is TRBV5-1, the J call TRBJ1-5; 12 bases map to TRBD1. CDR3 length: 17 amino acids. CDR1 and CDR2 from the germline V gene are SGHRS and YFSETQ. V gave up 5 bases and J gave up 0 bases; unmatched junction bases: 6. The DNA for the CDR3 is TGCGCCAGCAGGTTAGGGACAGGGGGCCTTAGCAATCAGCCCCAGCATTTT. This codes for CASRLGTGGLSNQPQHF.